This TCR beta chain emerged from a study of shared clonotypes between healthy human individuals. Across the whole study: Per-donor plates numbered three CD4 naive, three CD4 memory, two CD8 naive and one CD8 memory. Overall study findings and caveats: Only blood was sampled; tissue repertoires likely differ. Rarefaction showed that sequencing of sorted subsets was incomplete (despite large depth). Naive CD4 clonotypes overlapped across several donors at about 5.2%.

It was CD45RO-negative cells, positively selected for CCR7, that made up naive CD8 cells, with terminally differentiated effector memory CD45RA+ cells excluded. As for this clone: What it recognizes is unknown.

This CDR3 spans 17 amino acids. Germline V lookup: CDR1 MGHRA, CDR2 YSYEKL. V trimming: 1 base; J trimming: 0 bases; junction bases outside the gene matches: 8. Generated by immunoSEQ multiplex PCR, the TCRdb table keeps only in-frame clones and is missing some. The profile covers roughly 570,000 clones, with more than 95% appearing a single time and 0.3% taken by the ten largest. The specimen was naive CD8+ T cells sorted from blood. The TCR was taken from a man between 25 and 39 years old in good health. The chain is built from TRBV4-1 and TRBJ2-7; 8 bases align to TRBD1. CDR3 protein: CASSQATNRGSSYEQYF. The CDR3 nucleotides read TGCGCCAGCAGCCAAGCGACTAACAGGGGGAGCTCCTACGAGCAGTACTTC.